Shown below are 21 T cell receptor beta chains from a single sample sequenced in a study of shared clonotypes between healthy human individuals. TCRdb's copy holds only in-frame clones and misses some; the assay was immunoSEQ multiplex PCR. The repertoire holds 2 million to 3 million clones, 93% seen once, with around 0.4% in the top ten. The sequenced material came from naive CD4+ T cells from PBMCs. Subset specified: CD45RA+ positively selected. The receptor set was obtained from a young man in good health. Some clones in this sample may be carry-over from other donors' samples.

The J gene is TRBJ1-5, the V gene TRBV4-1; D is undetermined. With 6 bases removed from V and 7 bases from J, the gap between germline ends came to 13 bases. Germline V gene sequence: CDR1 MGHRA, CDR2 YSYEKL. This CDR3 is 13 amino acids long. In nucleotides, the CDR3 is TGCGCCAGCAGAGGCGCCCGGAGGCAGCCCCAGCATTTT. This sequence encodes CASRGARRQPQHF.

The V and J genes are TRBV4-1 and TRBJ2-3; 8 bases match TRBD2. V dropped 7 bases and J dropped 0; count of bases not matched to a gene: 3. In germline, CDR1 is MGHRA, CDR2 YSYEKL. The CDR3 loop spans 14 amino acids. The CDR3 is CASTGGRSTDTQYF. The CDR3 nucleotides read TGCGCCAGCACCGGCGGGAGGAGCACAGATACGCAGTATTTT.

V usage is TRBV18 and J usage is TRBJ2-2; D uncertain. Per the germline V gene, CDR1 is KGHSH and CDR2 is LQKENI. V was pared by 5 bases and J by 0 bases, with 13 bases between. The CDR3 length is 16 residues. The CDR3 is CASSFMAVTNTGELFF. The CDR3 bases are TGTGCCAGCTCATTCATGGCCGTGACGAACACCGGGGAGCTGTTTTTT.

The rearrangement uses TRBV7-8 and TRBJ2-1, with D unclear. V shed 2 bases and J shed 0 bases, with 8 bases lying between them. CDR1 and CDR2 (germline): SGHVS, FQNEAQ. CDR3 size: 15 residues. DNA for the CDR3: TGTGCCAGCAGCTTACGCCCCGGCTCCTACAATGAGCAGTTCTTC. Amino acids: CASSLRPGSYNEQFF.

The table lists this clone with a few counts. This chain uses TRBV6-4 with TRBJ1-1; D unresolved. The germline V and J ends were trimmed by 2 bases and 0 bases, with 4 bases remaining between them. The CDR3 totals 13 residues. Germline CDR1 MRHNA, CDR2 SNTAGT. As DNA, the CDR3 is TGTGCCAGCAGTGACGATATGAACACTGAAGCTTTCTTT. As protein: CASSDDMNTEAFF.

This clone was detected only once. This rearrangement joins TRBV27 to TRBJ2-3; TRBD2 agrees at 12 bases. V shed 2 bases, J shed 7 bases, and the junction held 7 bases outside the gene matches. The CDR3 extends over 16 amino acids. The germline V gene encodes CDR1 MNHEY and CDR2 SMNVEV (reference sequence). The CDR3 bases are TGTGCCAGCAGTTTAATCCTAGCGGGAGGGCCAAATACGCAGTATTTT. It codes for CASSLILAGGPNTQYF.

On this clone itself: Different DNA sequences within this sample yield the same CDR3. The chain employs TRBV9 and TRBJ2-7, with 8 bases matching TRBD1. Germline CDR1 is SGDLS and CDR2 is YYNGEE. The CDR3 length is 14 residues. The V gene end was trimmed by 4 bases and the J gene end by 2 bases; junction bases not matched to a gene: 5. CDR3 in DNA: TGTGCCAGCAGCCCCCGACAGGGGACCTACGAGCAGTACTTC. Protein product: CASSPRQGTYEQYF.

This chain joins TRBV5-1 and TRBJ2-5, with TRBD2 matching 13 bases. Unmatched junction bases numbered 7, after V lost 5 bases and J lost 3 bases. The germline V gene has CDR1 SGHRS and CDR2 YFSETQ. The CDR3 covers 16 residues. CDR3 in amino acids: CASRLPTSGREETQYF. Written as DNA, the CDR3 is TGCGCCAGCAGACTCCCCACTAGCGGGAGGGAAGAGACCCAGTACTTC.

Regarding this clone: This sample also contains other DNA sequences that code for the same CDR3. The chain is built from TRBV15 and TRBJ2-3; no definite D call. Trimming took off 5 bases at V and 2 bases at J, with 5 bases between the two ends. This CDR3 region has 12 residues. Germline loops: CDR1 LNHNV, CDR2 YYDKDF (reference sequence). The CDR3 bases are TGTGCCACCAGCCGATCCACAGATACGCAGTATTTT. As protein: CATSRSTDTQYF. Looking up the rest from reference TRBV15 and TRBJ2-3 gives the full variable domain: DAMVIQNPRYQVTQFGKPVTLSCSQTLNHNVMYWYQQKSSQAPKLLFHYYDKDFNNEADTPDNFQSRRPNTSFCFLDIRSPGLGDTAMYLCATSRSTDTQYFGPGTRLTVL.

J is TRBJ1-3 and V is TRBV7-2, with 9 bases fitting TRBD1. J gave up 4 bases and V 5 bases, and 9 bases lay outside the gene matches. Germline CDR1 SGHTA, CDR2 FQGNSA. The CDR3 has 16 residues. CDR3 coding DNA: TGTGCCAGCAGCGGAGACAGGGGGGTGCGCGGAAACACCATATATTTT. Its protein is CASSGDRGVRGNTIYF. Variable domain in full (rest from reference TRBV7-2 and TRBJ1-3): GAGVSQSPSNKVTEKGKDVELRCDPISGHTALYWYRQSLGQGLEFLIYFQGNSAPDKSGLPSDRFSAERTGGSVSTLTIQRTQQEDSAVYLCASSGDRGVRGNTIYFGEGSWLTVV.

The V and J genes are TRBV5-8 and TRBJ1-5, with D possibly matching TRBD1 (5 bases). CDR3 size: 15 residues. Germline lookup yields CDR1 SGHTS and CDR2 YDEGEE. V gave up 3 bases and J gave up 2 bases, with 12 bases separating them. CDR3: CASSSGRARNQPQHF. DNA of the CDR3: TGTGCCAGCAGCTCAGGGAGGGCTCGCAATCAGCCCCAGCATTTT. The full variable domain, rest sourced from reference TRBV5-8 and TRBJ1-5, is EAGVTQSPTHLIKTRGQQATLRCSPISGHTSVYWYQQALGLGLQFLLWYDEGEERNRGNFPPRFSGRQFPNYSSELNVNALELEDSALYLCASSSGRARNQPQHFGDGTRLSIL.

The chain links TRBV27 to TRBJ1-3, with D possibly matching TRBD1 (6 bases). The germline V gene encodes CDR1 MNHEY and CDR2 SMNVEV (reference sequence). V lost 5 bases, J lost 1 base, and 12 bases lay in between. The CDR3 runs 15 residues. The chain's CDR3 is CASSTYQGSGNTIYF. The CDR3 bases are TGTGCCAGCAGTACGTACCAGGGGTCTGGAAACACCATATATTTT.

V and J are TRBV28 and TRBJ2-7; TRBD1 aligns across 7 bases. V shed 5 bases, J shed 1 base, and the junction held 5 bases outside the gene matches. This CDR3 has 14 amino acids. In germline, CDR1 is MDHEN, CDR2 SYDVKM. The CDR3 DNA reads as TGTGCCAGCAGTCGACAGGGCTTATCCTACGAGCAGTACTTC. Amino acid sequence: CASSRQGLSYEQYF.

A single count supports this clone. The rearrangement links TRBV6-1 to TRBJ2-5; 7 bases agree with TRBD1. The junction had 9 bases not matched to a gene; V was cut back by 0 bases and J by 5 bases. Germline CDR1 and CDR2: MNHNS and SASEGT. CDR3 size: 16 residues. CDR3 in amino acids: CASSEAAGGMFETQYF. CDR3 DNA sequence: TGTGCCAGCAGTGAAGCGGCAGGGGGTATGTTCGAGACCCAGTACTTC.

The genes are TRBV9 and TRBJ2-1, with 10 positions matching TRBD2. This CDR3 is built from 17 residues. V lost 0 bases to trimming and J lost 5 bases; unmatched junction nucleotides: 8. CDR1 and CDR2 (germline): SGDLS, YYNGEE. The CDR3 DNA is TGTGCCAGCAGCGTAGGCCTCCGGGGGACTAGCGACAATGAGCAGTTCTTC. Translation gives CASSVGLRGTSDNEQFF.

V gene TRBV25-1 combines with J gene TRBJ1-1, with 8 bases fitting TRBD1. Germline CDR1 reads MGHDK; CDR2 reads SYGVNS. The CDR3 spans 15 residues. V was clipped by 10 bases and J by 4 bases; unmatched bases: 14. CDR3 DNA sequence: TGTGCCACCCAAGACTGGACAGGGAGGTCCACTGAAGCTTTCTTT. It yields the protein CATQDWTGRSTEAFF.

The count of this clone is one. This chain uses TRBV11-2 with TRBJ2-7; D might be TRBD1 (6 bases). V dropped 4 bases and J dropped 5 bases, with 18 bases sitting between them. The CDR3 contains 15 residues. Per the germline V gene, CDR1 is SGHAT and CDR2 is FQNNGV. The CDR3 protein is CASSWPGRGIDEQYF. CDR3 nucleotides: TGTGCCAGCAGCTGGCCCGGCAGGGGTATAGACGAGCAGTACTTC.

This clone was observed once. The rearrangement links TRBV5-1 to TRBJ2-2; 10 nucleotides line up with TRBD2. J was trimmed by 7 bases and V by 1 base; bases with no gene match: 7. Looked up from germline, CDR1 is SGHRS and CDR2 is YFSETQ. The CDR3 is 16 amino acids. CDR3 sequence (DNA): TGCGCCAGCAGCTTGTCGGTAGCGGGAGGTAACGGGGAGCTGTTTTTT. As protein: CASSLSVAGGNGELFF.

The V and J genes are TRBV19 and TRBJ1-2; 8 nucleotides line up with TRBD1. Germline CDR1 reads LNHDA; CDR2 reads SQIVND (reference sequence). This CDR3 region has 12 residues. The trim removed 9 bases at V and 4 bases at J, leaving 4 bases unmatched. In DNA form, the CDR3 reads TGTGCCAGCCGTGGACAGGGCTATGGCTACACCTTC. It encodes CASRGQGYGYTF. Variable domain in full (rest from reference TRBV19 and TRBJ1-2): DGGITQSPKYLFRKEGQNVTLSCEQNLNHDAMYWYRQDPGQGLRLIYYSQIVNDFQKGDIAEGYSVSREKKESFPLTVTSAQKNPTAFYLCASRGQGYGYTFGSGTRLTVV.

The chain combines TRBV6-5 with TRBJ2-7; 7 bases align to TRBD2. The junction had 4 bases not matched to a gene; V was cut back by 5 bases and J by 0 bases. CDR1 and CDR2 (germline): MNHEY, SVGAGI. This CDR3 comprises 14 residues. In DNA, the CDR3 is TGTGCCAGCAGTGGCCGGGACTACTCCTACGAGCAGTACTTC. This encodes CASSGRDYSYEQYF.

Written as DNA, the CDR3 is TGTGCCAGTAGTACCCTCCTTGGACAGGGTGGTGAAGCTTTCTTT. It encodes CASSTLLGQGGEAFF. The genes are TRBV19 and TRBJ1-1; 8 bases are shared with TRBD1. Trimming cost V 4 bases and J 7 bases; bases outside gene matches: 11. Per the germline V gene, CDR1 is LNHDA and CDR2 is SQIVND (reference sequence). The CDR3 length is 15 residues.